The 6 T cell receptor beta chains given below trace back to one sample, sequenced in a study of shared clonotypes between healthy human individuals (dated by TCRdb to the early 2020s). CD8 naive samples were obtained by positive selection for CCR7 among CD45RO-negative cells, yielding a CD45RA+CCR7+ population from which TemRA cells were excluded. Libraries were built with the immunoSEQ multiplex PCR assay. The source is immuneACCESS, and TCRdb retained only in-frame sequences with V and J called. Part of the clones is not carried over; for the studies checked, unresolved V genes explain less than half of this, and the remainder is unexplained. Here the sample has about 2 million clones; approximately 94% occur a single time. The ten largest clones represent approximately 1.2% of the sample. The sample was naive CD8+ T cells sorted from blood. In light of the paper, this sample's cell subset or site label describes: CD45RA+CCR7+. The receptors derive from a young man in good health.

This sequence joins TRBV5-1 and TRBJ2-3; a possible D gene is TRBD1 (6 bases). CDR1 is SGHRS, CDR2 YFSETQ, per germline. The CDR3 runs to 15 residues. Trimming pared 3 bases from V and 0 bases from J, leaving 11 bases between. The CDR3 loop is CASSSRTASTDTQYF. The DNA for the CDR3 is TGCGCCAGCAGCTCAAGGACAGCCAGCACAGATACGCAGTATTTT.

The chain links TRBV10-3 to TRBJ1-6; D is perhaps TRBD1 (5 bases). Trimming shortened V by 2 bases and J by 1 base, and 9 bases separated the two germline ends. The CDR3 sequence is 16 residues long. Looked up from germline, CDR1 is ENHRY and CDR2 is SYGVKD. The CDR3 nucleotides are TGTGCCATCAGTGAGGGGGGGAGTTCCTATAATTCACCCCTCCACTTT. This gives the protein CAISEGGSSYNSPLHF.

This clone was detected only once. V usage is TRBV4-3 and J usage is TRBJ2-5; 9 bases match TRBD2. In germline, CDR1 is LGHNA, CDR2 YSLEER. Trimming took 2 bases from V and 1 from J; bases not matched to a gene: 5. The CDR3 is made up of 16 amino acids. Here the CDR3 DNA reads TGCGCCAGCAGCCAATTGGGTAGCGGGGGCCAAGAGACCCAGTACTTC. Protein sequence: CASSQLGSGGQETQYF.

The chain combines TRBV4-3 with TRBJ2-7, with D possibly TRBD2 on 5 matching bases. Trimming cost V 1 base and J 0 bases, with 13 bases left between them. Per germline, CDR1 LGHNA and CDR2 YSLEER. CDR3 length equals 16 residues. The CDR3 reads CASSQALGLSSYEQYF. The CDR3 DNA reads TGCGCCAGCAGCCAAGCCCTCGGACTCAGCTCCTACGAGCAGTACTTC.

The CDR3 region is CASRLARQGYNEQFF. Written as DNA, the CDR3 is TGTGCAAGTCGCTTAGCGCGACAGGGATACAATGAGCAGTTCTTC. The chain combines TRBV12-2 with TRBJ2-1; TRBD1, as called in the table, went unchecked against the DNA. TRBV12-2 is reported as a pseudogene. The CDR3 extends over 15 amino acids.

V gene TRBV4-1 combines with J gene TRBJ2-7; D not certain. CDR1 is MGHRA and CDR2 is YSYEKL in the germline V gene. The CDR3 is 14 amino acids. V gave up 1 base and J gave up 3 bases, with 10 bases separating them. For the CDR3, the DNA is TGCGCCAGCAGCCAAGTCGGTCCGGACTACGAGCAGTACTTC. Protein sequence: CASSQVGPDYEQYF.